This T cell receptor beta chain was captured by sequencing in a study of response to subunit inactivated influenza vaccine. MiXCR, applied by TCRdb to the RT-PCR reads, yields one record per CDR3 protein. The sample includes some 500,000 distinct CDR3 sequences, approximately 17% of them seen just once. This CDR3 has 15 residues. Germline V gives CDR1 KGHSH, CDR2 LQKENI. V lost 4 bases to trimming and J lost 3 bases; unmatched junction nucleotides: 5. Study outcomes and limitations: The authors proposed limited new T cell recruitment per seasonal influenza vaccination.

This clonotype was observed at least ten times. Its antigen remains unknown. V and J are TRBV18 and TRBJ2-1, with 8 nucleotides matching TRBD2. The source of this sequence is a man between 50 and 70 years old who received an inactivated influenza vaccine. The sequenced sample was CD4+ T cells sorted from PBMCs, obtained roughly 24 months after vaccination. The CDR3 region is CASSLAGNYYNEQFF. The CDR3 nucleotides are TGTGCCAGCTCACTAGCGGGAAATTACTACAATGAGCAGTTCTTC.